The next 15 T cell receptor beta chains were all read from a single sample in a study of T cell repertoires in cytomegalovirus infection. Each CDR3 protein gets one entry after TCRdb re-called the reads with MiXCR. The top ten clones hold approximately 12% of a sample with a few hundred thousand distinct CDR3 sequences, about a sixth of them seen once. The sample comprised PBMCs. All receptors derive from a human donor in good health (CMV status not recorded). Some clones in this sample may be carry-over from other donors' samples.

There are a few counts of this clonotype. The rearrangement joins TRBV4-2 to TRBJ1-1, with D possibly matching TRBD1 (6 bases). V was clipped by 0 bases and J by 5 bases, with 19 bases between them. Germline V gene sequence: CDR1 LGHNA, CDR2 YNFKEQ. The CDR3 has 17 residues. CDR3 sequence reads: CASSQDFFQGWRTEAFF. CDR3 nucleotides: TGTGCCAGCAGCCAAGATTTCTTCCAGGGGTGGAGGACTGAAGCTTTCTTT.

This clonotype was counted at least ten times. This CDR3 is CASSSQRDYTF. Here the CDR3 DNA reads TGTGCCAGCAGCTCCCAAAGAGATTACACCTTC. V gene TRBV7-2 combines with J gene TRBJ1-2; no reliable D call. The CDR3 sequence is 11 residues long. Germline values: CDR1 SGHTA, CDR2 FQGNSA. Trimming stripped 4 bases from V and 11 bases from J, with 11 bases between.

This clonotype was seen at least ten times. The chain links TRBV27 to TRBJ2-3; D is unresolved. CDR3 length: 11 residues. Germline-derived CDR1 and CDR2 are MNHEY and SMNVEV (reference sequence). V lost 6 bases and J 2 bases, leaving 3 bases between the germline ends. The CDR3, as DNA: TGTGCCAGCAGCTCCACAGATACGCAGTATTTT. Protein product: CASSSTDTQYF.

The chain couples TRBV20-1 to TRBJ2-7; maybe TRBD1 (6 bases). The CDR3 sequence is 13 residues long. Trimming stripped 4 bases from V and 5 bases from J, with 15 bases between. Germline lookup yields CDR1 DFQATT and CDR2 SNEGSKA (reference sequence). As DNA, the CDR3 is TGCAGTGCTATGGAGACAGGACTTCACGAGCAGTACTTC. This encodes CSAMETGLHEQYF.

This clonotype was observed many times. The V gene is TRBV28, the J gene TRBJ1-1, with D perhaps TRBD1 (6 bases). Germline lookup yields CDR1 MDHEN and CDR2 SYDVKM. The CDR3 is made up of 14 amino acids. V was cut by 2 bases and J by 6 bases, with 13 bases left in between. The CDR3, as DNA: TGTGCCAGCAGTTTACAGGGGTCAAGCGCTGAAGCTTTCTTT. This translates into CASSLQGSSAEAFF.

In its sample, this clonotype was seen a few times. The chain uses TRBV3-1 and TRBJ2-2; D possibly corresponds to TRBD1 (6 bases). Between the trimmed V and J ends, which lost 4 bases and 6 bases, there was a span of 18 bases. The CDR3 extends over 16 amino acids. Germline V gene sequence: CDR1 LGHDT, CDR2 YNNKEL (reference sequence). The CDR3 nucleotides read TGTGCCAGCAGCCGCACCGGGACACTTATGGCCGGGGAGCTGTTTTTT. This sequence encodes CASSRTGTLMAGELFF.

The sample holds a few counts of this clonotype. The chain employs TRBV11-3 and TRBJ2-1; D is uncertain. With 5 bases removed from V and 0 bases from J, the gap between germline ends came to 14 bases. The CDR3 totals 16 residues. Per germline, CDR1 SGHNT and CDR2 YENEEA. The DNA for the CDR3 is TGTGCCAGCAGCCCAGGCAGCACCAACTCCTACAATGAGCAGTTCTTC. Translation gives CASSPGSTNSYNEQFF.

This clonotype has ten or more counts. The rearrangement uses TRBV27 and TRBJ1-2; unclear D gene. The ends were cut back, 5 bases at V and 5 bases at J, with 15 bases in the middle. Germline-derived CDR1 and CDR2 are MNHEY and SMNVEV (reference sequence). The CDR3 is 14 amino acids. CDR3 in amino acids: CASSESLALYGYTF. The CDR3 nucleotides read TGTGCCAGCAGTGAATCATTAGCCCTTTATGGCTACACCTTC.

This clonotype was picked up many times. A single base separates this from a much larger clone, so it may be a read error. J is TRBJ2-5 and V is TRBV7-9, with D uncertain. CDR1 and CDR2 (germline): SEHNR, FQNEAQ (reference sequence). This CDR3 region has 13 residues. CDR3 amino acids: CASNLVQKETQYF. DNA of the CDR3: TGTGCCAGCAACTTAGTACAGAAAGAGACCCAGTACTTC.

The chain has TRBV6-1 and TRBJ1-1; tentative D call: TRBD1 (5 bases). V was clipped by 5 bases and J by 5 bases, with 12 bases between them. Germline assignment: CDR1 MNHNS and CDR2 SASEGT. The CDR3 runs 13 residues. In DNA form, the CDR3 reads TGTGCCAGCAGTCGGACACTGGGGACTGAAGCTTTCTTT. Residues: CASSRTLGTEAFF.

This sequence joins TRBV6-1 and TRBJ2-2; 8 bases fit TRBD1. CDR3 length equals 17 residues. The ends lost 4 bases at V and 2 bases at J; junction bases unmatched: 9. The germline V gene encodes CDR1 MNHNS and CDR2 SASEGT. Written as DNA, the CDR3 is TGTGCCAGCAGTGGGGGGCCGGGACAGGCTAACACCGGGGAGCTGTTTTTT. Protein sequence: CASSGGPGQANTGELFF.

The chain uses TRBV20-1 and TRBJ2-7; D gene uncertain. The CDR3 runs 13 residues. The V gene lost 6 bases and the J gene lost 2 bases, with 14 bases spanning the gap. The germline CDR1 and CDR2 sequences are DFQATT and SNEGSKA (reference sequence). This chain's CDR3 is CSAPFASTYEQYF. CDR3 sequence (DNA): TGCAGTGCCCCTTTCGCAAGTACCTACGAGCAGTACTTC.

This clonotype appeared many times. The chain links TRBV11-1 to TRBJ2-3; the D gene is possibly TRBD1 (6 bases). Germline CDR1 SGHAT, CDR2 FQDESV (reference sequence). CDR3 length: 15 amino acids. Trimming left V 3 bases short and J 4 bases short, with 14 bases between. The CDR3 nucleotides read TGTGCCAGCAGCTTTGGCAGGGGATTCGCAGATACGCAGTATTTT. Amino acid sequence: CASSFGRGFADTQYF.

This clonotype has just a few counts. V and J are TRBV2 and TRBJ2-3; D remains unclear. This CDR3 has 16 amino acids. The V gene's germline CDR1 is SNHLY and CDR2 FYNNEI. Trimming took off 3 bases at V and 0 bases at J, with 13 bases between the two ends. The CDR3 nucleotides are TGTGCCAGCAGTGAGGAAAATCTCCCTAGCACAGATACGCAGTATTTT. Translated: CASSEENLPSTDTQYF. Supplemented by reference TRBV2 and TRBJ2-3, the full variable domain reads EPEVTQTPSHQVTQMGQEVILRCVPISNHLYFYWYRQILGQKVEFLVSFYNNEISEKSEIFDDQFSVERPDGSNFTLKIRSTKLEDSAMYFCASSEENLPSTDTQYFGPGTRLTVL.

This clonotype was recorded many times. This rearrangement joins TRBV7-2 to TRBJ2-2; 8 bases align to TRBD1. The CDR3 covers 17 residues. V was clipped by 4 bases and J by 1 base; unmatched bases: 8. Germline V lookup: CDR1 SGHTA, CDR2 FQGNSA. The CDR3 sequence: CASSSHSGTGNTGELFF. CDR3 DNA: TGTGCCAGCAGCTCTCATTCCGGGACAGGGAACACCGGGGAGCTGTTTTTT. Full variable domain (outside the CDR3, taken from reference TRBV7-2 and TRBJ2-2): GAGVSQSPSNKVTEKGKDVELRCDPISGHTALYWYRQSLGQGLEFLIYFQGNSAPDKSGLPSDRFSAERTGGSVSTLTIQRTQQEDSAVYLCASSSHSGTGNTGELFFGEGSRLTVL.